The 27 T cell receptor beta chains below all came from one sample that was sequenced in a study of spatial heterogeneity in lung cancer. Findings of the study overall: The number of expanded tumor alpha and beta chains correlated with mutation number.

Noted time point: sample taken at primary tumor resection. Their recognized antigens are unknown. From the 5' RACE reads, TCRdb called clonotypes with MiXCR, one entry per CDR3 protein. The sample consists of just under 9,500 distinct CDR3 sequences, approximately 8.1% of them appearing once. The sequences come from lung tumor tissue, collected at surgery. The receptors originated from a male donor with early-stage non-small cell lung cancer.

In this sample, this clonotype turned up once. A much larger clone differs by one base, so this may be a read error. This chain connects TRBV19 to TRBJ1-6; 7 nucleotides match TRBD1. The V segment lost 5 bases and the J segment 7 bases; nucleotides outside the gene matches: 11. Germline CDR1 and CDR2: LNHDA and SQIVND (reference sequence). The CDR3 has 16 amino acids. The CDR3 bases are TGTGCCAGTAGTGCTCCCGTGACAGGGAAAAATTCACCCCTCCACTTT. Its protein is CASSAPVTGKNSPLHF. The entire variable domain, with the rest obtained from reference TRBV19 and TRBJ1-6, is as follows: DGGITQSPKYLFRKEGQNVTLSCEQNLNHDAMYWYRQDPGQGLRLIYYSQIVNDFQKGDIAEGYSVSREKKESFPLTVTSAQKNPTAFYLCASSAPVTGKNSPLHFGNGTRLTVT.

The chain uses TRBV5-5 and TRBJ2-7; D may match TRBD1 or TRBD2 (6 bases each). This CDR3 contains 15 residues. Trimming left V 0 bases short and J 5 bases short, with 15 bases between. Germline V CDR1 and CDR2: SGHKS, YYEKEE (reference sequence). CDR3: CASSLAGGPVNEQYF. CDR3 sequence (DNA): TGTGCCAGCAGCTTGGCTGGGGGGCCGGTGAACGAGCAGTACTTC.

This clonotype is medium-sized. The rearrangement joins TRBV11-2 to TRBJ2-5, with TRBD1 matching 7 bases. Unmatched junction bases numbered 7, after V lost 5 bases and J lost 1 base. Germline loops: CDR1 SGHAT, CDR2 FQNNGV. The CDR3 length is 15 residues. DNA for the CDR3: TGTGCCAGCAGCCGGACAGGAGTAATCCAAGAGACCCAGTACTTC. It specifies CASSRTGVIQETQYF.

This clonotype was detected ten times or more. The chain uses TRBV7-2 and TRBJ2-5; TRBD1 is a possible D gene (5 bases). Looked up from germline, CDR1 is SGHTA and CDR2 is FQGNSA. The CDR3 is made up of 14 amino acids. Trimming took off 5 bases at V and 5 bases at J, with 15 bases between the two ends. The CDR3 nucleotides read TGTGCCAGCAGCCCCATGTGGGGCGTTGAGACCCAGTACTTC. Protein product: CASSPMWGVETQYF.

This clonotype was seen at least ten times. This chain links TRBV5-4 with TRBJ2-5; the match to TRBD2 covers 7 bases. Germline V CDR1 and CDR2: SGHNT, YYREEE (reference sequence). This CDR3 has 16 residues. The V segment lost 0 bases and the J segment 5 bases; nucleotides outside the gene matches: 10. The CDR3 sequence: CASSLVAGDLGETQYF. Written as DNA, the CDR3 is TGTGCCAGCAGCTTGGTGGCGGGGGACCTCGGGGAGACCCAGTACTTC. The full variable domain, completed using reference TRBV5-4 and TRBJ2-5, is ETGVTQSPTHLIKTRGQQVTLRCSSQSGHNTVSWYQQALGQGPQFIFQYYREEENGRGNFPPRFSGLQFPNYSSELNVNALELDDSALYLCASSLVAGDLGETQYFGPGTRLLVL.

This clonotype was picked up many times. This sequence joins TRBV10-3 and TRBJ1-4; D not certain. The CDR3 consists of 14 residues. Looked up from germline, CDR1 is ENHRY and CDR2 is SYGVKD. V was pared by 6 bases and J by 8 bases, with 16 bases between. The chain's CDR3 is CAISGRGLGEKLFF. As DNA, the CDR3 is TGTGCCATCAGCGGAAGAGGTCTCGGGGAAAAACTGTTTTTT.

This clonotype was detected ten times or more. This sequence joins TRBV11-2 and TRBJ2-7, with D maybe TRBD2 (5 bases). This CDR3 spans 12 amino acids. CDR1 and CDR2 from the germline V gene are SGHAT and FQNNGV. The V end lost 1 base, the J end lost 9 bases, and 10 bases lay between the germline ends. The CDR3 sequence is CASSLGTEGQYF. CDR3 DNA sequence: TGTGCCAGCAGCTTAGGTACAGAGGGGCAGTACTTC.

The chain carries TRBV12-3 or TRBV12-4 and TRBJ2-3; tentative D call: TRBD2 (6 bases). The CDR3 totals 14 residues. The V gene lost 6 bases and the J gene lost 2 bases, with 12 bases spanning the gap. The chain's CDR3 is CASRSGLPTDTQYF. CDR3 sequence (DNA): TGTGCCAGCAGAAGCGGGTTACCCACAGATACGCAGTATTTT.

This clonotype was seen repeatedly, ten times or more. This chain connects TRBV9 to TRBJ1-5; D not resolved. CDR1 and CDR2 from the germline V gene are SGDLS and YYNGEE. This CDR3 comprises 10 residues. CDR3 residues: CADGDQPQHF. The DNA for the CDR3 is TGTGCGGATGGGGATCAGCCCCAGCATTTT.

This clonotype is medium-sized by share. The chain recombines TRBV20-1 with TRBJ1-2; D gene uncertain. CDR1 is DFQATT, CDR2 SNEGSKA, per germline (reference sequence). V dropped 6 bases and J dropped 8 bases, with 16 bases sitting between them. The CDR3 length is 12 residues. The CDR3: CSASEEEAGYTF. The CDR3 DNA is TGCAGTGCCAGCGAGGAAGAAGCCGGCTACACCTTC.

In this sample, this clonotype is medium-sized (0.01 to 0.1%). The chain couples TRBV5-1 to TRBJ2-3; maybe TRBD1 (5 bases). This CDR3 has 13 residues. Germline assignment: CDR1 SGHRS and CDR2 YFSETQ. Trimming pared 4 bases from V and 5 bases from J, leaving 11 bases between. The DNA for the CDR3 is TGCGCCAGCAGCGGGCAGGGTTTAGATACGCAGTATTTT. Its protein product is CASSGQGLDTQYF.

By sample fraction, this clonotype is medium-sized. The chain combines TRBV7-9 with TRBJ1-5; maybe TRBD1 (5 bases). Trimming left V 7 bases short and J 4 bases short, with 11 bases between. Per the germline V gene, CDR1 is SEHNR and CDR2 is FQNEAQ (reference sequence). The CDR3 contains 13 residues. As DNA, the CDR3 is TGTGCCAGCAACCGGGACGTAAATCAGCCCCAGCATTTT. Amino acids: CASNRDVNQPQHF. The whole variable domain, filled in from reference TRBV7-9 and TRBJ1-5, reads DTGVSQNPRHKITKRGQNVTFRCDPISEHNRLYWYRQTLGQGPEFLTYFQNEAQLEKSRLLSDRFSAERPKGSFSTLEIQRTEQGDSAMYLCASNRDVNQPQHFGDGTRLSIL.

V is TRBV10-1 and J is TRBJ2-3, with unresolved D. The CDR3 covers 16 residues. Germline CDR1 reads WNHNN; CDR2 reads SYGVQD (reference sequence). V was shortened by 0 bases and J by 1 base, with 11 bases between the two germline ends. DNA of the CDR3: TGCGCCAGCAGTGAGTCTTTCGGTGATGGCACAGATACGCAGTATTTT. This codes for CASSESFGDGTDTQYF.

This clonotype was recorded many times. The CDR3 nucleotides are TGTGCCAGCAGCTTAGCGGGACTAGCGGTCTACGAGCAGTACTTC. This codes for CASSLAGLAVYEQYF. V usage is TRBV7-9 and J usage is TRBJ2-7, with TRBD2 identical over 11 bases. The trim removed 0 bases at V and 3 bases at J, leaving 1 base unmatched. The CDR3 has 15 residues. Germline V CDR1 and CDR2: SEHNR, FQNEAQ (reference sequence).

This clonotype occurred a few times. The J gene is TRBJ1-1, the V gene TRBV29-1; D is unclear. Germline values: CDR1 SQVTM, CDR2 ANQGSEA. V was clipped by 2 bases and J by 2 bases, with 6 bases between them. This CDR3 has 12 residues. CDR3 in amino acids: CSVELGNTEAFF. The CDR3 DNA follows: TGCAGCGTTGAACTGGGAAACACTGAAGCTTTCTTT. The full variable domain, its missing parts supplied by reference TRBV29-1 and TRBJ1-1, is SAVISQKPSRDICQRGTSLTIQCQVDSQVTMMFWYRQQPGQSLTLIATANQGSEATYESGFVIDKFPISRPNLTFSTLTVSNMSPEDSSIYLCSVELGNTEAFFGQGTRLTVV.

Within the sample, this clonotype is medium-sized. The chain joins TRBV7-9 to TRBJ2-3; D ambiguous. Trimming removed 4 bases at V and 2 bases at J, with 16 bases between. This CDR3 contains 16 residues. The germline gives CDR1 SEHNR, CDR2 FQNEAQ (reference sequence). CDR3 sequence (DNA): TGTGCCAGCAGCTCCAGTTGGGAAAGGATCACAGATACGCAGTATTTT. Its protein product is CASSSSWERITDTQYF.

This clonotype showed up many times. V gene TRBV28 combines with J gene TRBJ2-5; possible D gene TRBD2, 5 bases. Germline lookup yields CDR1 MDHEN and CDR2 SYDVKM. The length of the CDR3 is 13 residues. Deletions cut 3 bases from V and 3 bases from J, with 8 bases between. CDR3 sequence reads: CASSLWEKETQYF. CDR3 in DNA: TGTGCCAGCAGTTTGTGGGAGAAAGAGACCCAGTACTTC.

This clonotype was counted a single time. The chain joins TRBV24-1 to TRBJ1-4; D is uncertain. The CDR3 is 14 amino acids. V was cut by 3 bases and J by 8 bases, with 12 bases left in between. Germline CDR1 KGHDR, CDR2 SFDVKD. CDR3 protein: CATSDPASAEKLFF. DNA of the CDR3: TGTGCCACCAGTGATCCTGCGAGCGCGGAAAAACTGTTTTTT.

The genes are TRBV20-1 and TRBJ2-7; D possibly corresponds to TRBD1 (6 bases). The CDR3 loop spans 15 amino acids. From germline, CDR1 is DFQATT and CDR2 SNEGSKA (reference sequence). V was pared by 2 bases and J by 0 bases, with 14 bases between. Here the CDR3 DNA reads TGCAGTGCTAGATCCCTGGACAGAAGCTCCTACGAGCAGTACTTC. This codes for CSARSLDRSSYEQYF.

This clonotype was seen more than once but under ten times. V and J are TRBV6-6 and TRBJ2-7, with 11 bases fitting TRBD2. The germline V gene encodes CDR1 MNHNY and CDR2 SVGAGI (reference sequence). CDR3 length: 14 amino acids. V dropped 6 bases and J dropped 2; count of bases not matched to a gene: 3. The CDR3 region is CASRFSGRAYEQYF. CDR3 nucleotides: TGTGCCAGCAGATTTAGCGGGAGGGCCTACGAGCAGTACTTC.

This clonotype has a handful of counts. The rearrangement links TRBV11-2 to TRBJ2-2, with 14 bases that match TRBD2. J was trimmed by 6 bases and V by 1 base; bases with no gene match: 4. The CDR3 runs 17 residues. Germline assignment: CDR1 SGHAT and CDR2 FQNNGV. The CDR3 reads CASSLARTSGRSGELFF. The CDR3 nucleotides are TGTGCCAGCAGCTTAGCCCGGACTAGCGGGAGGTCCGGGGAGCTGTTTTTT.

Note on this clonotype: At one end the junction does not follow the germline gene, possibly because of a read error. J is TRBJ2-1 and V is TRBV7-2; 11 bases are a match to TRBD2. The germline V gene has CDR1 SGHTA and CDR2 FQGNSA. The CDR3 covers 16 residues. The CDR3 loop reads CANSLGVAGGSREQFF. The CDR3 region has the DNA TGTGCCAACAGCTTAGGGGTAGCGGGAGGGTCGCGAGAGCAGTTCTTC.

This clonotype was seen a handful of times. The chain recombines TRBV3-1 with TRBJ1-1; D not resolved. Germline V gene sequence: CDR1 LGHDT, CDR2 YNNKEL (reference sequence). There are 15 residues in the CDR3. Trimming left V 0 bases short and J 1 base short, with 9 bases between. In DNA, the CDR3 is TGTGCCAGCAGCCAAGATCGCGGCCCGAACACTGAAGCTTTCTTT. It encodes CASSQDRGPNTEAFF.

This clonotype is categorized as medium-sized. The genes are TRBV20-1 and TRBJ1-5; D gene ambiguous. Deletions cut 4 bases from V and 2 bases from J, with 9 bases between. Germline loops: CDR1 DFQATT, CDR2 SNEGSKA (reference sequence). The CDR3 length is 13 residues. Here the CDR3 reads CSAIQLGNQPQHF. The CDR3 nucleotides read TGCAGTGCTATACAATTGGGCAATCAGCCCCAGCATTTT.

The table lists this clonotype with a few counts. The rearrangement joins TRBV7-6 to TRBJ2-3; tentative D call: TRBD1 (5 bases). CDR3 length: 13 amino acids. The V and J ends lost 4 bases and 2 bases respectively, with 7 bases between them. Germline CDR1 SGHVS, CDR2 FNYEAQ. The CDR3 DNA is TGTGCCAGCAGCTACAGGTTCACAGATACGCAGTATTTT. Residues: CASSYRFTDTQYF.

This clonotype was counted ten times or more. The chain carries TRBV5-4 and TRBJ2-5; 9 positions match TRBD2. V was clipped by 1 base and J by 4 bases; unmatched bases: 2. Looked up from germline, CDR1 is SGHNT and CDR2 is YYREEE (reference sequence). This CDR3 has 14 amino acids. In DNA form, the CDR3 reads TGTGCCAGCAGCTTGATAGCGGGGGTAGAGACCCAGTACTTC. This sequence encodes CASSLIAGVETQYF.

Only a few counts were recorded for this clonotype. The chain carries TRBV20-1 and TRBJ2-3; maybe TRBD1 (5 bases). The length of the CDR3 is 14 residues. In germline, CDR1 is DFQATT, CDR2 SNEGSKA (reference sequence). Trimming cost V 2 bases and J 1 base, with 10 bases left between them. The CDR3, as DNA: TGCAGTGCTAGACCTACAGGACGCACAGATACGCAGTATTTT. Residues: CSARPTGRTDTQYF.